This T cell receptor (beta chain) was found in a study of shared T cell receptors in the human thymus. Germline V lookup: CDR1 KGHSH, CDR2 LQKENI. The CDR3 has 16 amino acids. Unmatched junction bases numbered 5, after V lost 3 bases and J lost 3 bases. This table comes from immunoSEQ multiplex PCR, and its TCRdb copy is limited to in-frame clones, with some not included. The sample yields 450,000 to 650,000 clones, about 80% seen once. Separately, the same data were catalogued under a study of human thymus T cells. Per that study: Related studies noted strongly shared thymic repertoires across unrelated people.

Sequenced sample: thymocytes. This TCR came from a boy younger than two with a congenital heart defect. The chain combines TRBV18 with TRBJ2-2; 9 nucleotides match TRBD1. CDR3 sequence: CASSPRQGVDTGELFF. CDR3 coding DNA: TGTGCCAGCTCACCCCGACAGGGGGTCGACACCGGGGAGCTGTTTTTT.